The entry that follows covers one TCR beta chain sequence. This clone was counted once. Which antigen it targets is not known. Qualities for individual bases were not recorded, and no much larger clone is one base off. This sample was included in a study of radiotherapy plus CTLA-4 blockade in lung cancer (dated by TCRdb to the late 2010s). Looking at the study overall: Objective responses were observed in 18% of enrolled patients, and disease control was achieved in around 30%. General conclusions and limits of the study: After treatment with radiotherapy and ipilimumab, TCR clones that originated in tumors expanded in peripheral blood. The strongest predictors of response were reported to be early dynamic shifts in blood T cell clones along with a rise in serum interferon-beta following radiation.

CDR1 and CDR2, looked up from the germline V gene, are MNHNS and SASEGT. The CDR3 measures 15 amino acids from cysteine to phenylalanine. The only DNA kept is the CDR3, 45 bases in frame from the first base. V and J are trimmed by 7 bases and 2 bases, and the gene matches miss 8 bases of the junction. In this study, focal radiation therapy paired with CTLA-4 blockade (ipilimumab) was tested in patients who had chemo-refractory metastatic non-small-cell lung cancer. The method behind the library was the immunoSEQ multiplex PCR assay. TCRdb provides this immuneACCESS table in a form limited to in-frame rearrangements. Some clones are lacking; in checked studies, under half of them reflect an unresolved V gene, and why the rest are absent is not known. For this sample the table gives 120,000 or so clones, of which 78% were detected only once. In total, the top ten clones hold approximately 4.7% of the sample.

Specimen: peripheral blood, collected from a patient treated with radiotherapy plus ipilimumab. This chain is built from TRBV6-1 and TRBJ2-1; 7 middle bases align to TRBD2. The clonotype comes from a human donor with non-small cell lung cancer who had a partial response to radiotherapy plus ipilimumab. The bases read TGTGCCAGCATAATCTCCAGCGGGACCTACAATGAGCAGTTCTTC. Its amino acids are CASIISSGTYNEQFF.